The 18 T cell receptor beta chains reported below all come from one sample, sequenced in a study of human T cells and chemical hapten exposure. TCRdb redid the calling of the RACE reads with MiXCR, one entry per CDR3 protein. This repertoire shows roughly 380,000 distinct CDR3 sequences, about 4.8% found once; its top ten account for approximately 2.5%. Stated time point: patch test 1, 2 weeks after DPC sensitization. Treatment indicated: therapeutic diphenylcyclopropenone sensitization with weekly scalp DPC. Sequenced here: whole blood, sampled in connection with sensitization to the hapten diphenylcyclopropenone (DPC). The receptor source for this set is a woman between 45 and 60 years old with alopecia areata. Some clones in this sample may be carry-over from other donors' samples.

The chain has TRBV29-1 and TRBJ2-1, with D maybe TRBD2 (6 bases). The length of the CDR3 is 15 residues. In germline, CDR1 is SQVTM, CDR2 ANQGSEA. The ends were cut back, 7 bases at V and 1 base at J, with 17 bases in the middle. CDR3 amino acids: CSAAPREGSYNEQFF. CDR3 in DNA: TGCAGCGCGGCACCGCGGGAAGGGTCCTACAATGAGCAGTTCTTC.

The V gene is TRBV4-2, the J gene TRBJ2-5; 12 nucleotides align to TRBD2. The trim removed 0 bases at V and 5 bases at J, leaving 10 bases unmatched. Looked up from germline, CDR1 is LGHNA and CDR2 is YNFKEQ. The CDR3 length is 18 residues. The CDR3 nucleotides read TGTGCCAGCAGCCAAGATGGGTCTAGCGGGGGGGCCTTGGAGACCCAGTACTTC. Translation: CASSQDGSSGGALETQYF.

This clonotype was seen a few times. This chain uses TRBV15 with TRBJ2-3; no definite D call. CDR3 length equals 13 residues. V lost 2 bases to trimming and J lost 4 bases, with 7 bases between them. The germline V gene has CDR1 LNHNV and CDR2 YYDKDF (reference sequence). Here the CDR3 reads CATSRYTSDTQYF. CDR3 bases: TGTGCCACCAGCAGATACACCTCAGATACGCAGTATTTT.

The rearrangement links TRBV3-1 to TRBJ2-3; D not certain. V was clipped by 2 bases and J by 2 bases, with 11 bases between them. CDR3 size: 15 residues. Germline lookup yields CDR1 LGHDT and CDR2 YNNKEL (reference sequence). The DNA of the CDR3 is TGTGCCAGCAGCCAATCTTTGCTTTCCACAGATACGCAGTATTTT. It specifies CASSQSLLSTDTQYF.

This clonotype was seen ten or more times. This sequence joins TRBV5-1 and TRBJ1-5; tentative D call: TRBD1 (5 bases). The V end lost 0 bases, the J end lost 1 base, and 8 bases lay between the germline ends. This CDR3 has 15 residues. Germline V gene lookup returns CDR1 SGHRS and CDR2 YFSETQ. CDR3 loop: CASSLVTGSNQPQHF. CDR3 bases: TGCGCCAGCAGCTTGGTCACAGGCAGCAATCAGCCCCAGCATTTT.

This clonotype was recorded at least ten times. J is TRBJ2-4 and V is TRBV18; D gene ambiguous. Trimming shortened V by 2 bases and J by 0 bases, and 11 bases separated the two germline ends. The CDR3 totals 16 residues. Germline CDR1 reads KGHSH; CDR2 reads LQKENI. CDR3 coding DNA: TGTGCCAGCTCACCAGTAGGGCCCTCAGCCAAAAACATTCAGTACTTC. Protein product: CASSPVGPSAKNIQYF.

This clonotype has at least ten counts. The CDR3: CASSLVYSNQPQHF. DNA for the CDR3: TGTGCCAGCAGTTTAGTTTATAGCAATCAGCCCCAGCATTTT. The V and J genes are TRBV28 and TRBJ1-5, with unresolved D. CDR3 length: 14 residues. Trimming cost V 2 bases and J 0 bases, with 5 bases left between them. Germline CDR1 and CDR2: MDHEN and SYDVKM.

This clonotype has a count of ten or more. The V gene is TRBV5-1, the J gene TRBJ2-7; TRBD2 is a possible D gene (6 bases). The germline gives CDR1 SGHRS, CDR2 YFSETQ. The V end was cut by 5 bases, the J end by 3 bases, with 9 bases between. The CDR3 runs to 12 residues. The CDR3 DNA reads TGCGCCAGCAGAGGGGAGGTCTACGAGCAGTACTTC. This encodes CASRGEVYEQYF.

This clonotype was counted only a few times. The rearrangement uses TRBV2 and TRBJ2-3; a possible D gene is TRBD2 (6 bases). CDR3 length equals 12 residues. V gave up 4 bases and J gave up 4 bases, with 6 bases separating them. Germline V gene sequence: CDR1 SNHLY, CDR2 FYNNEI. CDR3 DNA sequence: TGTGCCAGCAGTGGACTAGCAGATACGCAGTATTTT. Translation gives CASSGLADTQYF.

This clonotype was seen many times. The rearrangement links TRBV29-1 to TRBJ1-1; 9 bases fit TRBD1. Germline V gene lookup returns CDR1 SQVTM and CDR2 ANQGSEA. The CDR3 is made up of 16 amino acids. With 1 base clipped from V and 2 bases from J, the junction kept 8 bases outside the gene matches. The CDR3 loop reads CSVEVRGTGTNTEAFF. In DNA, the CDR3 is TGCAGCGTTGAAGTAAGGGGGACAGGGACTAACACTGAAGCTTTCTTT.

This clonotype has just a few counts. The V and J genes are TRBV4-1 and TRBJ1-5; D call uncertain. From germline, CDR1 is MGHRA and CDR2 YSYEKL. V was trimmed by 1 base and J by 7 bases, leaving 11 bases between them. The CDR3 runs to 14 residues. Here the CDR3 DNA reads TGCGCCAGCAGCCAAGCTTTTACGGGGCAGCCCCAGCATTTT. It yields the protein CASSQAFTGQPQHF.

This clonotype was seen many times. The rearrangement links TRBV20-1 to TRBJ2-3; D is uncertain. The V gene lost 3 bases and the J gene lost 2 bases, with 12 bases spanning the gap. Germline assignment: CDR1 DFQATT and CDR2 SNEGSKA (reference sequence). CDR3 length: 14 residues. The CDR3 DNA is TGCAGTGCTAGTCGCCACTCCTTCACAGATACGCAGTATTTT. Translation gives CSASRHSFTDTQYF.

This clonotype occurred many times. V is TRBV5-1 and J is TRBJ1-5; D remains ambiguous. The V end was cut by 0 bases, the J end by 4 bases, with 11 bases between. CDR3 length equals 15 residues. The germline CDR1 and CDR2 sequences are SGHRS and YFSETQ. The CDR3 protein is CASSLDDGSNQPQHF. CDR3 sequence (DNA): TGCGCCAGCAGCTTGGACGACGGATCGAATCAGCCCCAGCATTTT.

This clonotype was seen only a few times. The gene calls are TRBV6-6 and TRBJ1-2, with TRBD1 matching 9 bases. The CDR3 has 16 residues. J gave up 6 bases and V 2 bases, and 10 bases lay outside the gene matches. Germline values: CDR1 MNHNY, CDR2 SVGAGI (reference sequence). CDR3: CASSYAIGTGRDGYTF. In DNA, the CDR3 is TGTGCCAGCAGTTACGCGATTGGGACAGGGCGGGATGGCTACACCTTC.

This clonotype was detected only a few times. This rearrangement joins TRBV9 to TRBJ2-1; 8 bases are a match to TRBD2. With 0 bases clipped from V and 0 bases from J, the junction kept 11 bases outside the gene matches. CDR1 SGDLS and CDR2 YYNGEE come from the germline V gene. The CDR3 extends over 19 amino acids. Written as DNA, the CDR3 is TGTGCCAGCAGCGTAGAGGGTAGCGGGATCGCTAGCTCCTACAATGAGCAGTTCTTC. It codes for CASSVEGSGIASSYNEQFF.

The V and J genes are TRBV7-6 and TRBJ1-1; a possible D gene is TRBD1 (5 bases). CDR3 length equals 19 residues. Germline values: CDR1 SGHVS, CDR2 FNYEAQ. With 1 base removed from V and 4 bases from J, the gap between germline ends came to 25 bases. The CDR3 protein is CASSLVGVTAGMRGTEAFF. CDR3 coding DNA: TGTGCCAGCAGCTTAGTGGGGGTGACTGCTGGGATGCGGGGCACTGAAGCTTTCTTT.

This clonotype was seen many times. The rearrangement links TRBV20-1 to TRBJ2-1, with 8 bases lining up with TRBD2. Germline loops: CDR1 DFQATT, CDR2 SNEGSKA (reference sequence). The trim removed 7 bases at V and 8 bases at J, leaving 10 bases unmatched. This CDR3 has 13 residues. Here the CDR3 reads CSVPGLVEYEQFF. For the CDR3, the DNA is TGCAGTGTCCCGGGACTAGTAGAGTATGAGCAGTTCTTC.

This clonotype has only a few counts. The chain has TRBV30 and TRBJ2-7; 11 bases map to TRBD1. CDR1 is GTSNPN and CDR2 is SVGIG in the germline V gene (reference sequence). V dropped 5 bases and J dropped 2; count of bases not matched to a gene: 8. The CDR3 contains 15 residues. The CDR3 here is CAWVPGTGGPYEQYF. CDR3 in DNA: TGTGCCTGGGTTCCCGGGACAGGGGGGCCCTACGAGCAGTACTTC. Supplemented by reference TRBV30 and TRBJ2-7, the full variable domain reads SQTIHQWPATLVQPVGSPLSLECTVEGTSNPNLYWYRQAAGRGLQLLFYSVGIGQISSEVPQNLSASRPQDRQFILSSKKLLLSDSGFYLCAWVPGTGGPYEQYFGPGTRLTVT.